The 18 T cell receptor beta chains below were found in one sample sequenced in a study of T cells in Graves' hyperthyroidism and ophthalmopathy. TCR beta CDR3 regions were amplified from RNA transcripts. Carried out on the TCR CDR3, a first-round RT-PCR used the HTBI primer set. TCRdb ran MiXCR on the multiplex PCR reads and lists one entry per CDR3 protein. The table lists nearly 600,000 distinct CDR3 sequences, approximately 15% of them singletons, with 4.5% to 6% in the top ten. The specimen sequenced was blood. Receptors were obtained from a woman aged 25 to 39 with Graves' hyperthyroidism that later progressed to Graves' ophthalmopathy.

This clonotype showed up many times. CDR3 bases: TGTGCCAGCAGTTTTGTCGGGGCGAGAGGCAATGAGCAGTTCTTC. It codes for CASSFVGARGNEQFF. The rearrangement joins TRBV27 to TRBJ2-1, with D perhaps being TRBD1 or TRBD2 (5 bases each). Germline V CDR1 and CDR2: MNHEY, SMNVEV (reference sequence). The CDR3 spans 15 residues. Deletions cut 3 bases from V and 6 bases from J, with 15 bases between.

This clonotype was observed a handful of times. This sequence joins TRBV4-1 and TRBJ1-2; tentatively, D is TRBD1 (5 bases). V was shortened by 0 bases and J by 3 bases, with 17 bases between the two germline ends. Germline CDR1 and CDR2: MGHRA and YSYEKL. The CDR3 spans 17 residues. The CDR3 DNA follows: TGCGCCAGCAGCCAAGATATGACAGAGGCCCCCTACTATGGCTACACCTTC. Amino acid sequence: CASSQDMTEAPYYGYTF.

This clonotype appeared many times. The V gene is TRBV7-3, the J gene TRBJ2-3; D could derive from TRBD1 or TRBD2 (5 bases each). The V end lost 8 bases, the J end lost 3 bases, and 15 bases lay between the germline ends. There are 14 residues in the CDR3. Germline assignment: CDR1 SGHTA and CDR2 FQGTGA. The CDR3 is CASRWDRWTDTQYF. CDR3 nucleotide sequence: TGTGCCAGCCGGTGGGACCGTTGGACAGATACGCAGTATTTT.

This clonotype has a count of ten or more. The chain couples TRBV11-1 to TRBJ2-1; TRBD2 agrees at 10 bases. Germline trimming cut 0 bases from V and 4 bases from J; bases unmatched to any gene: 12. The CDR3 sequence is 19 residues long. From germline, CDR1 is SGHAT and CDR2 FQDESV (reference sequence). For the CDR3, the DNA is TGTGCCAGCAGCTTAGCCCCTCGGCTACTAGCGGGGTTTTACAATGAGCAGTTCTTC. It translates to CASSLAPRLLAGFYNEQFF.

This clonotype was seen at least ten times. This sequence joins TRBV7-8 and TRBJ1-1; D ambiguous. Germline V CDR1 and CDR2: SGHVS, FQNEAQ. Trimming removed 1 base at V and 1 base at J, with 13 bases between. The length of the CDR3 is 16 residues. The DNA of the CDR3 is TGTGCCAGCAGCTTAGATGGCGGGGTATCGAACACTGAAGCTTTCTTT. It specifies CASSLDGGVSNTEAFF.

Concerning this clonotype: A single base separates this from a much larger clone, so it may be a read error. The V and J genes are TRBV20-1 and TRBJ2-3, with a possible D match to TRBD1 (5 bases). This CDR3 has 13 amino acids. CDR1 DFQATT and CDR2 SNEGSKA come from the germline V gene (reference sequence). Trimming shortened V by 2 bases and J by 0 bases, and 6 bases separated the two germline ends. The CDR3 loop reads CSARRTSTDTQYF. CDR3 DNA: TGCAGTGCTAGAAGGACAAGCACAGATACGCAGTATTTT.

Many counts were recorded for this clonotype. The gene calls are TRBV6-1 and TRBJ1-4; possibly TRBD1 for D (5 bases). The germline V gene encodes CDR1 MNHNS and CDR2 SASEGT. The CDR3 is made up of 14 amino acids. The V end was cut by 9 bases, the J end by 8 bases, with 19 bases between. CDR3 sequence: CASTRVGTSEKLFF. Written as DNA, the CDR3 is TGTGCCAGTACCCGGGTAGGGACTAGCGAAAAACTGTTTTTT.

In this sample, this clonotype turned up a few times. CDR3 in DNA: TGTGCCAGCAGCTTTCATGGTCCCTACGAGCAGTACTTC. Translation gives CASSFHGPYEQYF. The rearrangement joins TRBV7-9 to TRBJ2-7; D is uncertain. Trimming removed 3 bases from V and 2 bases from J, with 8 bases in between. The CDR3 is made up of 13 amino acids. The germline CDR1 and CDR2 sequences are SEHNR and FQNEAQ (reference sequence).

This clonotype was picked up a small number of times. The chain joins TRBV3-1 to TRBJ2-7; possible D gene TRBD2, 7 bases. The germline V gene encodes CDR1 LGHDT and CDR2 YNNKEL (reference sequence). V lost 0 bases to trimming and J lost 6 bases, with 12 bases between them. CDR3 length: 14 amino acids. CDR3 protein: CASSQDGRGAEQYF. The CDR3, as DNA: TGTGCCAGCAGCCAAGACGGACGGGGGGCCGAGCAGTACTTC.

At least ten counts were recorded for this clonotype. The chain couples TRBV2 to TRBJ1-1; the D gene is possibly TRBD1 (5 bases). V gave up 0 bases and J gave up 0 bases, with 8 bases separating them. Germline values: CDR1 SNHLY, CDR2 FYNNEI. This CDR3 spans 15 amino acids. The CDR3 coding sequence is TGTGCCAGCAGTGAAGCGCAGGGCCTGAACACTGAAGCTTTCTTT. Encoded protein: CASSEAQGLNTEAFF.

The chain recombines TRBV3-1 with TRBJ1-2; the D is unclear. The V and J ends lost 8 bases and 8 bases respectively, with 18 bases between them. Per germline, CDR1 LGHDT and CDR2 YNNKEL (reference sequence). The CDR3 has 13 residues. The CDR3 DNA reads as TGTGCCAGCTCTCACAGACCCGATCCGGGCTACACCTTC. Residues: CASSHRPDPGYTF.

The J gene is TRBJ2-5, the V gene TRBV5-1; 15 nucleotides agree with TRBD2. The CDR3 runs 16 residues. J gave up 5 bases and V 4 bases, and 6 bases lay outside the gene matches. The germline V gene has CDR1 SGHRS and CDR2 YFSETQ. This CDR3 reads CASSPGLAGGIETQYF. CDR3 coding DNA: TGCGCCAGCAGCCCGGGACTAGCGGGAGGTATCGAGACCCAGTACTTC. Full variable domain (remainder filled in from reference TRBV5-1 and TRBJ2-5): KAGVTQTPRYLIKTRGQQVTLSCSPISGHRSVSWYQQTPGQGLQFLFEYFSETQRNKGNFPGRFSGRQFSNSRSEMNVSTLELGDSALYLCASSPGLAGGIETQYFGPGTRLLVL.

This clonotype has only a few counts. CDR3 in amino acids: CSAQRNSMNTEAFF. The CDR3 DNA is TGCAGTGCTCAGAGAAACAGTATGAACACTGAAGCTTTCTTT. The rearrangement joins TRBV20-1 to TRBJ1-1; D not certain. From germline, CDR1 is DFQATT and CDR2 SNEGSKA (reference sequence). CDR3 length equals 14 residues. Trimming pared 5 bases from V and 0 bases from J, leaving 13 bases between.

This clonotype was seen many times. The genes are TRBV7-9 and TRBJ2-7; TRBD2 agrees at 7 bases. The CDR3 contains 15 residues. Unmatched junction bases numbered 15, after V lost 6 bases and J lost 7 bases. CDR1 SEHNR and CDR2 FQNEAQ come from the germline V gene (reference sequence). The DNA for the CDR3 is TGTGCCAGCAGACCGAGTAGCGGGTCCGTAGGGGAGCAGTACTTC. It codes for CASRPSSGSVGEQYF.

Ten or more counts support this clonotype. The gene calls are TRBV10-3 and TRBJ1-4; D gene uncertain. The CDR3 has 15 residues. With 5 bases removed from V and 5 bases from J, the gap between germline ends came to 15 bases. The germline V gene has CDR1 ENHRY and CDR2 SYGVKD. The CDR3 nucleotides read TGTGCCATCAGTCCGGCAGGAGGCAGGAATGAAAAACTGTTTTTT. The encoded protein is CAISPAGGRNEKLFF.

The CDR3 region has the DNA TGTGCCAGCAGTTTCTCAGGGGACCCCTATGGCTACACCTTC. As protein: CASSFSGDPYGYTF. The chain employs TRBV12-3 or TRBV12-4 and TRBJ1-2; weak D call: TRBD1 (6 bases). The V and J ends lost 3 bases and 4 bases respectively, with 12 bases between them. The CDR3 spans 14 residues.

This clonotype was seen a handful of times. This chain links TRBV6-2 or TRBV6-3 with TRBJ1-5, with a possible D match to TRBD1 (6 bases). Trimming pared 2 bases from V and 4 bases from J, leaving 12 bases between. Germline V CDR1 and CDR2: MNHEY, SVGEGT. This CDR3 is built from 15 residues. DNA of the CDR3: TGTGCCAGCAGTTACAGGGGGTTGGGGAATCAGCCCCAGCATTTT. Amino acids: CASSYRGLGNQPQHF.

This clonotype has a count of ten or more. The chain combines TRBV30 with TRBJ1-5; a possible D gene is TRBD1 (5 bases). Germline V gene sequence: CDR1 GTSNPN, CDR2 SVGIG (reference sequence). Trimming removed 2 bases at V and 7 bases at J, with 18 bases between. The CDR3 sequence is 15 residues long. The CDR3 loop reads CAWSPFSTERQPQHF. In DNA, the CDR3 is TGTGCCTGGAGTCCTTTCTCGACAGAGAGACAGCCCCAGCATTTT.